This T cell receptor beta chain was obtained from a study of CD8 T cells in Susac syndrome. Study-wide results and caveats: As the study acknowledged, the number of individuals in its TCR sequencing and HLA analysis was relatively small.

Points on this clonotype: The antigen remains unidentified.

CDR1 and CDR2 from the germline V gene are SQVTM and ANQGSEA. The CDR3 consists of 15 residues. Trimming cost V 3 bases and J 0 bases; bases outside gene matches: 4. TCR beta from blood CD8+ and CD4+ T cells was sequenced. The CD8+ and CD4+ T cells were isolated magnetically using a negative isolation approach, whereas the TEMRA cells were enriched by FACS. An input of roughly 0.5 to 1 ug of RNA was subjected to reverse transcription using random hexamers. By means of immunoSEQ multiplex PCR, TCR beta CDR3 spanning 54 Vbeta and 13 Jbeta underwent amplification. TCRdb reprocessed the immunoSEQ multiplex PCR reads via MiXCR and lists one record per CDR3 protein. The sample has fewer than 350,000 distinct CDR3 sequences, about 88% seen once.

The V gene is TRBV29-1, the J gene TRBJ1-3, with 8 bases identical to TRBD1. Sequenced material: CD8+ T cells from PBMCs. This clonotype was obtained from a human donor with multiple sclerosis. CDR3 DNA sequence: TGCAGCGTTGAGGTGGACAGGGACTCTGGAAACACCATATATTTT. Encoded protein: CSVEVDRDSGNTIYF.